The sequence of this T cell receptor beta chain was determined in a study of T cell changes during pregnancy in multiple sclerosis (dated by TCRdb to between 2018 and 2021). About the full investigation: Changes in the T cell repertoire over the course of pregnancy were examined in this study in women with multiple sclerosis.

About this clone: The target of this receptor is not known. Base-call qualities are not available, and no considerably larger clone is one nucleotide away.

Library prep was done by the immunoSEQ multiplex PCR assay. The source is immuneACCESS, and TCRdb retained only in-frame sequences with V and J called. Part of the clones is not carried over; for the studies checked, unresolved V genes explain less than half of this, and the remainder is unexplained. The sample data list 50,000 to 65,000 clones, and about 88% of these were observed just once. 0.38% of the sample is held by the ten biggest clonotypes. V lost 2 bases and J lost 5 bases, and the count of bases not matched to a germline gene is 11. The germline V gene provides CDR1 SGHTA and CDR2 FQGNSA. Measured from the cysteine to the phenylalanine, the CDR3 is 16 residues long. The retained sequence is limited to the CDR3, 48 bases, with the frame set at the first base.

The rearrangement joined TRBV7-2 to TRBJ2-5; 7 central bases correspond to TRBD2. This clonotype originated in a female donor with multiple sclerosis, enrolled in a pregnancy study. The source material was CD4+ T cells from peripheral blood mononuclear cells, sampled in the third trimester of pregnancy. DNA sequence: TGTGCCAGCAGCTTAAGGGAAGGGAGGGGATGGGAGACCCAGTACTTC. Its product reads: CASSLREGRGWETQYF. The variable domain in full, with residues beyond the CDR3 obtained from the reference TRBV7-2 and TRBJ2-5 genes, is GAGVSQSPSNKVTEKGKDVELRCDPISGHTALYWYRQSLGQGLEFLIYFQGNSAPDKSGLPSDRFSAERTGGSVSTLTIQRTQQEDSAVYLCASSLREGRGWETQYFGPGTRLLVL.